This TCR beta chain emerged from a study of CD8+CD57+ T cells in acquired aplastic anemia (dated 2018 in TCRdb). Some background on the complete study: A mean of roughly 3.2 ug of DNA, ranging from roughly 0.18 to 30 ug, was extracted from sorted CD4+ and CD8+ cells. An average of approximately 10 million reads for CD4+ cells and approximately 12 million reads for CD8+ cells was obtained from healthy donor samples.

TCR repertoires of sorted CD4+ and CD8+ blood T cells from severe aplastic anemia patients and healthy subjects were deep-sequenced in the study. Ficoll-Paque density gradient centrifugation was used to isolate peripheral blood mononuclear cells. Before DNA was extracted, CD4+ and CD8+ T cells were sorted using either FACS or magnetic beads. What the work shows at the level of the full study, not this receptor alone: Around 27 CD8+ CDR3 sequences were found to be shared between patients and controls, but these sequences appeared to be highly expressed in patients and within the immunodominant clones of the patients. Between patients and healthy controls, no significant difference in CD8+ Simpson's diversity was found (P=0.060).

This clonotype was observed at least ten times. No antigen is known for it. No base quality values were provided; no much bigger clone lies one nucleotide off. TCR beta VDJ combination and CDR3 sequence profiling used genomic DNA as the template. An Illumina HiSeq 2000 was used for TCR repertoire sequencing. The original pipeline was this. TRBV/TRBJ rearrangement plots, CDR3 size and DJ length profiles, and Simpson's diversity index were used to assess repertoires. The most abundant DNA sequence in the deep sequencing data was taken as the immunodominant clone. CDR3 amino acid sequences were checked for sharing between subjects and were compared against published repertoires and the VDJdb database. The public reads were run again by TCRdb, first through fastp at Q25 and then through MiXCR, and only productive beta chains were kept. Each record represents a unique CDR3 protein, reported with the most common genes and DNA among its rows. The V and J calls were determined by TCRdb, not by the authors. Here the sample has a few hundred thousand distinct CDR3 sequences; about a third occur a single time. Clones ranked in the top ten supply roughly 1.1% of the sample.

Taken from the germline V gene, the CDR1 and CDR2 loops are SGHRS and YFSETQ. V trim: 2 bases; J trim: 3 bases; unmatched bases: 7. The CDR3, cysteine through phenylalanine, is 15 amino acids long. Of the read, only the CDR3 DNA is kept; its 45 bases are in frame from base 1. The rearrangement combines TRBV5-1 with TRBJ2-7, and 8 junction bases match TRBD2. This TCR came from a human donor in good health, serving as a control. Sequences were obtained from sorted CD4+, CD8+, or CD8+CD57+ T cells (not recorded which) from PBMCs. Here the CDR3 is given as CASSFGAGVSYEQYF. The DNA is TGCGCCAGCAGCTTCGGAGCGGGGGTAAGCTACGAGCAGTACTTC.